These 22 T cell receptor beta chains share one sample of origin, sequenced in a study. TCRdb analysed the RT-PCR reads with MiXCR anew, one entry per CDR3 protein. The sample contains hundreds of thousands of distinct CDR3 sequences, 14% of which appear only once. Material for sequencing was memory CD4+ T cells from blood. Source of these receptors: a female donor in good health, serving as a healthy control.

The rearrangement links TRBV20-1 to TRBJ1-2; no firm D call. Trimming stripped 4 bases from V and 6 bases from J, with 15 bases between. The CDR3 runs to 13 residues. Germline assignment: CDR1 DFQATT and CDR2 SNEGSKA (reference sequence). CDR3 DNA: TGCAGTGCTACCATACCGTGGACCGATGGCTACACCTTC. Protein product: CSATIPWTDGYTF.

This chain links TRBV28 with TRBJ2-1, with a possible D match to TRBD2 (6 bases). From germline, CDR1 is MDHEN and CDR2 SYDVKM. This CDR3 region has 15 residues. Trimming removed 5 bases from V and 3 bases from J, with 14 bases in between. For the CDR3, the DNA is TGTGCCAGCAGTCCCAGCGGAGGGGTCTACAATGAGCAGTTCTTC. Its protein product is CASSPSGGVYNEQFF. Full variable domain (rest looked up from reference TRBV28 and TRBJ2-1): DVKVTQSSRYLVKRTGEKVFLECVQDMDHENMFWYRQDPGLGLRLIYFSYDVKMKEKGDIPEGYSVSREKKERFSLILESASTNQTSMYLCASSPSGGVYNEQFFGPGTRLTVL.

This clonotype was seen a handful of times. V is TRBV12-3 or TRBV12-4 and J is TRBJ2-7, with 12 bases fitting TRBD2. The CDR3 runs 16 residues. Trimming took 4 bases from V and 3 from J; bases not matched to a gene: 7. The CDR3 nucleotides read TGTGCCAGCAGTTCCGCAGGACTAGCGGGACTCTACGAGCAGTACTTC. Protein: CASSSAGLAGLYEQYF.

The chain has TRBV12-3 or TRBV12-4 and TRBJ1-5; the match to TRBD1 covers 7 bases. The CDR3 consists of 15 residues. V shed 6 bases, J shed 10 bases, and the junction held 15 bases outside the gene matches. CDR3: CASSNGDSSGYPQHF. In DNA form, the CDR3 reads TGTGCCAGCAGCAACGGGGACAGTTCAGGCTATCCCCAGCATTTT.

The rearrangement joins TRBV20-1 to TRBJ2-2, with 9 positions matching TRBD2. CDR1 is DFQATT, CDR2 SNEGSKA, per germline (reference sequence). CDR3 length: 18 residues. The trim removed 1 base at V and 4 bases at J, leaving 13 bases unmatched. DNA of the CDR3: TGCAGTGCTAGAGGTCGGTACGGGCTAGCGGGAATCACCGGGGAGCTGTTTTTT. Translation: CSARGRYGLAGITGELFF.

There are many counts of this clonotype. Here the CDR3 reads CSAVQGAHTEAFF. CDR3 nucleotide sequence: TGCAGTGCGGTTCAGGGGGCGCACACTGAAGCTTTCTTT. The chain joins TRBV20-1 to TRBJ1-1; TRBD1 agrees at 8 bases. From germline, CDR1 is DFQATT and CDR2 SNEGSKA (reference sequence). V lost 6 bases, J lost 3 bases, and 6 bases stayed unmatched. The CDR3 has 13 amino acids.

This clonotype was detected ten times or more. The CDR3 sequence is CASSSDRRYGYTF. CDR3 DNA sequence: TGTGCCAGCAGCTCCGACAGGAGGTACGGCTACACCTTC. The gene calls are TRBV7-2 and TRBJ1-2; perhaps TRBD1 as D (6 bases). Germline CDR1 reads SGHTA; CDR2 reads FQGNSA. The CDR3 has 13 residues. V dropped 4 bases and J dropped 8 bases, with 14 bases sitting between them.

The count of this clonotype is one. The CDR3 here is CARGQNNQPQHF. The CDR3 DNA sequence: TGTGCCAGGGGACAGAATAATCAGCCCCAGCATTTT. The V gene is TRBV25-1, the J gene TRBJ1-5, with TRBD1 identical over 7 bases. Germline V gene data show CDR1 as MGHDK and CDR2 as SYGVNS. J lost 4 bases, V lost 9 bases, and 3 bases had no gene match. The CDR3 length is 12 residues.

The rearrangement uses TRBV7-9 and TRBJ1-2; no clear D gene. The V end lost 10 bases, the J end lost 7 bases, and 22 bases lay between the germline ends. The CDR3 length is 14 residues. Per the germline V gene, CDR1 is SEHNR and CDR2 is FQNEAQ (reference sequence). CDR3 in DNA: TGTGCCACCCAAGGCGGCGCGCGGGGTTCTGGCTACACCTTC. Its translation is CATQGGARGSGYTF.

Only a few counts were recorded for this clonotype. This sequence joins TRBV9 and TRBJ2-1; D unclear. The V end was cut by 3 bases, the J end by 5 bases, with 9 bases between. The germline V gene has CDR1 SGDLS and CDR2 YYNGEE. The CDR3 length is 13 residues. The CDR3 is CASSAATHNEQFF. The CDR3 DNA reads TGTGCCAGCAGCGCAGCCACTCACAATGAGCAGTTCTTC.

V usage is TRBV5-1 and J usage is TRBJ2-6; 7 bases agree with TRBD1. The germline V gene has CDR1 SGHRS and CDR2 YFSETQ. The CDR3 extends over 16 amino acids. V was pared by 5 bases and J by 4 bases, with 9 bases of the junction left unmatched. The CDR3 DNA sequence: TGCGCCAGCAGGCCTGAGGGGGCGGACGGGGCCAACGTCCTGACTTTC. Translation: CASRPEGADGANVLTF. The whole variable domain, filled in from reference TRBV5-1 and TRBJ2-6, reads KAGVTQTPRYLIKTRGQQVTLSCSPISGHRSVSWYQQTPGQGLQFLFEYFSETQRNKGNFPGRFSGRQFSNSRSEMNVSTLELGDSALYLCASRPEGADGANVLTFGAGSRLTVL.

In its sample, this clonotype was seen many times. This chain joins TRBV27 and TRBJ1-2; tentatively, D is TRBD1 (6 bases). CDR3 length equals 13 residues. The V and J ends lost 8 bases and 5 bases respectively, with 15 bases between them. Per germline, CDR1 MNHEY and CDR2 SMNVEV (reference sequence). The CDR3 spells CASGSRQVYGYTF. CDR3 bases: TGTGCCAGCGGTTCCCGACAGGTTTATGGCTACACCTTC.

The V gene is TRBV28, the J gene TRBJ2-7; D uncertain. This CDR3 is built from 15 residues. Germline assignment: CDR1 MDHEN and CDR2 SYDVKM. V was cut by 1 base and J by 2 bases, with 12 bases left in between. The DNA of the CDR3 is TGTGCCAGCAGTTTATCGGCGACACCAGCCTACGAGCAGTACTTC. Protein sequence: CASSLSATPAYEQYF.

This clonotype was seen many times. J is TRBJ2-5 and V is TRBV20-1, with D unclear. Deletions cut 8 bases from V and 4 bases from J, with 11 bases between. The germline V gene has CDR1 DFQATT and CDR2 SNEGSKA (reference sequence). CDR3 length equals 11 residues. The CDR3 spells CSKPRRETQYF. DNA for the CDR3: TGCAGTAAACCCCGACGAGAGACCCAGTACTTC.

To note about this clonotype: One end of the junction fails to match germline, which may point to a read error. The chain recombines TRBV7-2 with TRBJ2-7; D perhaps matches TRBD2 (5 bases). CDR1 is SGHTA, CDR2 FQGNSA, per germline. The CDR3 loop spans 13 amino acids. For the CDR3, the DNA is TGTGCCAGCGGCTTAGAGGGCAGCTACGAGCAGTACTTC. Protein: CASGLEGSYEQYF.

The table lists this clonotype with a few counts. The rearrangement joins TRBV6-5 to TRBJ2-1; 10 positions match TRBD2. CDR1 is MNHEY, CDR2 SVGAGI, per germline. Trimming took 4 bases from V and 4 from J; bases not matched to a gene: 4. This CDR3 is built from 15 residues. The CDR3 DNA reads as TGTGCCAGCAGTTCAACTAGCGGGGAATACAATGAGCAGTTCTTC. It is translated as CASSSTSGEYNEQFF.

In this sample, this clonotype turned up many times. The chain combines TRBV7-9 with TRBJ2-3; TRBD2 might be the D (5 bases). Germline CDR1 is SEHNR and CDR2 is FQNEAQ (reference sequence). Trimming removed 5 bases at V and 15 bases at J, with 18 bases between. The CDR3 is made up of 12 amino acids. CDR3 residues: CASSLGDTGNYF. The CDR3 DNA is TGTGCCAGCAGCCTGGGAGACACTGGCAATTATTTT.

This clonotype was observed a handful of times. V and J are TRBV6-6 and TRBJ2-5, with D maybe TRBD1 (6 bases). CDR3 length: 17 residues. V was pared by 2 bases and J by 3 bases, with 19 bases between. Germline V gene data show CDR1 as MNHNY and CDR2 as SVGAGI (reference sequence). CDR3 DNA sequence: TGTGCCAGCAGTTACCGATTCGGCCAGGGGCGGGAAGAGACCCAGTACTTC. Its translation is CASSYRFGQGREETQYF.

DNA of the CDR3: TGTGCCAGCAGCATCTCGGGACCCTCGGGCTACACCTTC. Translated, it gives CASSISGPSGYTF. The V gene is TRBV7-9, the J gene TRBJ1-2, with TRBD1 as a possible D gene (5 bases). V shed 5 bases and J shed 8 bases, with 15 bases lying between them. This CDR3 has 13 residues. Looked up from germline, CDR1 is SEHNR and CDR2 is FQNEAQ (reference sequence).

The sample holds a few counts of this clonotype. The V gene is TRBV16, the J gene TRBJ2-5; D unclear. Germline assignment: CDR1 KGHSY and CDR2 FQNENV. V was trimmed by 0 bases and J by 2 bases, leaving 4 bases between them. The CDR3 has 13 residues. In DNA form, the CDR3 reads TGTGCCAGCAGCCAATCCAAACAAGAGACCCAGTACTTC. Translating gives CASSQSKQETQYF.

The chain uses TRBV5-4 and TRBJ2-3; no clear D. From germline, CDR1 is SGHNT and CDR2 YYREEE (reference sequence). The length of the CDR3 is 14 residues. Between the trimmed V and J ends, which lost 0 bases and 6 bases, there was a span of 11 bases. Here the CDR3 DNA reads TGTGCCAGCAGCTTGGCCGCTCTGGAGGATACGCAGTATTTT. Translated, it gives CASSLAALEDTQYF.

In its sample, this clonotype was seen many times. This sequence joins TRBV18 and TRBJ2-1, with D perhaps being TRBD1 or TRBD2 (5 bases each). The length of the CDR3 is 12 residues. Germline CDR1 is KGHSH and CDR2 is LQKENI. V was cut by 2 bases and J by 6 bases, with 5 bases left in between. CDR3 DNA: TGTGCCAGCTCACCAGGGGGCAATGAGCAGTTCTTC. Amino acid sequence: CASSPGGNEQFF. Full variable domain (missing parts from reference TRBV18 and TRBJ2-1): NAGVMQNPRHLVRRRGQEARLRCSPMKGHSHVYWYRQLPEEGLKFMVYLQKENIIDESGMPKERFSAEFPKEGPSILRIQQVVRGDSAAYFCASSPGGNEQFFGPGTRLTVL.